Listed below are T cell receptor beta chains from one sample, sequenced in a study of blood T cells in healthy people across ages. TCRdb called the 5' RACE reads again in MiXCR, with one record for every CDR3 protein. Of 870,000 or so distinct CDR3 sequences listed, less than 35% are singletons. Sample: blood. All receptors come from an elderly woman in good health. Each CDR3 is given with its conserved first and last residue. Fields, in order: D gene, J gene, clone size, V gene, CDR3 protein, CDR3 DNA. D genes are given only for firm matches. Clone size, where shown, is once, few, many, or a class for clones that have expanded.

.,TRBJ2-1,many,TRBV12-3/TRBV12-4,CASSLVVGTPSNEQFF,TGTGCCAGCAGTTTAGTGGTGGGGACTCCCTCGAATGAGCAGTTCTTC
.,TRBJ1-1,many,TRBV27,CASSSGGLLGEAFF,TGTGCCAGCAGTTCTGGGGGCCTCCTGGGTGAAGCTTTCTTT
TRBD1,TRBJ1-4,.,TRBV12-3/TRBV12-4,CASSLTGPHEKLFF,TGTGCCAGCAGCCTGACAGGGCCACATGAAAAACTGTTTTTT
.,TRBJ1-1,.,TRBV20-1,CSATDRNTEAFF,TGCAGTGCTACGGACAGGAACACTGAAGCTTTCTTT
.,TRBJ1-4,.,TRBV30,CAWSLRGEKLFF,TGTGCCTGGAGTTTAAGAGGTGAAAAACTGTTTTTT
.,TRBJ2-2,.,TRBV7-2,CASQEDILSTGELFF,TGTGCCAGCCAAGAAGACATACTTTCTACCGGGGAGCTGTTTTTT
.,TRBJ2-3,many,TRBV24-1,CATSAAAAPSSDTQYF,TGTGCCACCAGTGCTGCGGCAGCACCCTCTTCGGATACGCAGTATTTT
.,TRBJ1-2,.,TRBV10-3,CAISDSDRRGTFYGYTF,TGTGCCATCAGTGACTCAGATCGGCGGGGTACCTTCTATGGCTACACCTTC
TRBD1,TRBJ1-6,few,TRBV28,CASSFSGQGNSPLHF,TGTGCCAGCAGTTTCTCCGGACAGGGGAATTCACCCCTCCACTTT
TRBD2,TRBJ2-7,.,TRBV6-2/TRBV6-3,CAIEGLAGGRSQYF,TGTGCCATTGAGGGACTAGCGGGGGGGCGATCCCAGTACTTC
.,TRBJ2-7,few,TRBV27,CASSFLSKYYEQYF,TGTGCCAGCAGTTTCCTCTCCAAATACTACGAGCAGTACTTC
.,TRBJ1-2,.,TRBV18,CASSPPRTASNYGYTF,TGTGCCAGCTCACCACCCAGGACAGCAAGTAACTATGGCTACACCTTC
.,TRBJ2-1,many,TRBV7-9,CASSLAGQLRGRYNEQFF,TGTGCCAGCAGCTTAGCGGGGCAGTTGCGGGGTAGGTACAATGAGCAGTTCTTC
.,TRBJ2-3,.,TRBV4-2,CASSQELSGASTDTQYF,TGTGCCAGCAGCCAAGAACTATCGGGGGCTAGCACAGATACGCAGTATTTT
.,TRBJ1-5,.,TRBV7-2,CASSRAGAINQPQHF,TGTGCCAGCAGCCGAGCAGGGGCGATCAATCAGCCCCAGCATTTT
.,TRBJ2-3,few,TRBV6-2/TRBV6-3,CASSYSKVGGTDTQYF,TGTGCCAGCAGTTACTCGAAGGTGGGGGGCACAGATACGCAGTATTTT
.,TRBJ2-2,.,TRBV6-6,CASSYALLGPGELFF,TGTGCCAGCAGTTACGCACTCCTAGGGCCCGGGGAGCTGTTTTTT
TRBD1,TRBJ2-5,.,TRBV18,CASSLHRGLYNEQYF,TGTGCCAGCTCACTCCACAGGGGGTTGTACAATGAGCAGTACTTC
.,TRBJ1-2,many,TRBV12-3/TRBV12-4,CASSFRGYGYTF,TGTGCCAGCAGCTTTAGGGGCTATGGCTACACCTTC
.,TRBJ1-5,many,TRBV10-3,CAISEVGGRGNQPQHF,TGTGCCATCAGTGAGGTGGGGGGCAGAGGCAATCAGCCCCAGCATTTT
TRBD2,TRBJ2-3,many,TRBV7-2,CASSPRSGGADTQYF,TGTGCCAGCAGCCCACGTAGCGGGGGGGCAGATACGCAGTATTTT
TRBD1,TRBJ2-3,many,TRBV7-9,CASSNLGQGNTDTQYF,TGTGCCAGCAGCAACCTGGGACAGGGTAACACAGATACGCAGTATTTT
.,TRBJ2-6,many,TRBV5-1,CASSLTGFSGANVLTF,TGCGCCAGCAGCTTAACAGGGTTCTCTGGGGCCAACGTCCTGACTTTC
.,TRBJ2-5,once,TRBV6-1,CASSAVRVGGETQYF,TGTGCCAGCAGTGCAGTGCGGGTCGGGGGTGAGACCCAGTACTTC
TRBD1,TRBJ2-3,many,TRBV28,CASSIIRQGQTDTQYF,TGTGCCAGCAGTATTATAAGACAGGGTCAAACAGATACGCAGTATTTT
.,TRBJ2-3,.,TRBV10-3,CAISALTGATDTQYF,TGTGCCATCAGTGCGTTGACCGGGGCTACCGATACGCAGTATTTT
TRBD2,TRBJ2-7,.,TRBV4-1,CASSQDRSGRALSYEQYF,TGCGCCAGCAGCCAAGATCGTAGCGGGAGGGCCCTCTCCTACGAGCAGTACTTC
.,TRBJ1-2,few,TRBV3-1,CASSQGGGGGYTF,TGTGCCAGCAGCCAAGGGGGAGGCGGTGGCTACACCTTC
TRBD2,TRBJ2-2,.,TRBV20-1,CSARAIRLAGGSTGELFF,TGCAGTGCTAGAGCCATTCGACTAGCGGGGGGGAGCACCGGGGAGCTGTTTTTT
.,TRBJ2-7,.,TRBV15,CATSRDRVPYEQYF,TGTGCCACCAGCAGAGATCGGGTGCCCTACGAGCAGTACTTC
.,TRBJ1-2,many,TRBV20-1,CSARALDGPYGYTF,TGCAGTGCTAGAGCTCTGGATGGACCTTATGGCTACACCTTC
TRBD2,TRBJ2-6,.,TRBV7-2,CASSLDGGSCGSGANVLTF,TGTGCCAGCAGCTTAGACGGGGGGAGTTGCGGCTCTGGGGCCAACGTCCTGACTTTC
TRBD1,TRBJ1-1,.,TRBV30,CAFSRTGEAFF,TGTGCCTTTAGCCGGACAGGGGAAGCTTTCTTT
.,TRBJ1-1,few,TRBV7-6,CASSLPEGNTEAFF,TGTGCCAGCAGCTTACCTGAAGGGAACACTGAAGCTTTCTTT
.,TRBJ1-2,few,TRBV28,CASRQPLNYGYTF,TGTGCCAGCAGACAGCCACTTAACTATGGCTACACCTTC
TRBD1,TRBJ2-7,many,TRBV29-1,CSVVRGPYEQYF,TGCAGCGTTGTCAGGGGGCCCTACGAGCAGTACTTC
.,TRBJ2-2,.,TRBV24-1,CATGQGRDGELFF,TGTGCCACCGGTCAGGGACGGGACGGGGAGCTGTTTTTT
.,TRBJ2-7,.,TRBV7-2,CASSLVAESSYEQYF,TGTGCCAGCAGCTTAGTAGCGGAGAGCTCCTACGAGCAGTACTTC
TRBD1,TRBJ1-6,few,TRBV6-1,CASSETRDRVNSPLHF,TGTGCCAGCAGTGAAACCCGGGACAGGGTCAACTCACCCCTCCACTTT
.,TRBJ2-3,many,TRBV19,CASRNRARTDTQYF,TGTGCCAGTAGGAACAGGGCGAGGACAGATACGCAGTATTTT
.,TRBJ1-1,many,TRBV20-1,CSATRGNTEAFF,TGCAGTGCTACTAGGGGGAACACTGAAGCTTTCTTT
TRBD2,TRBJ2-5,many,TRBV3-1,CASSQDRSRRKGVGGAEETQYF,TGTGCCAGCAGCCAAGATAGATCTCGACGAAAGGGAGTCGGGGGGGCTGAAGAGACCCAGTACTTC
TRBD1,TRBJ2-2,.,TRBV5-1,CASSLGGTGSGTGELFF,TGCGCCAGCAGCTTGGGGGGGACAGGGAGTGGCACCGGGGAGCTGTTTTTT
TRBD2,TRBJ2-1,many,TRBV5-1,CASSLTSGSSYNEQFF,TGCGCCAGCAGCTTGACTAGCGGTAGCTCCTACAATGAGCAGTTCTTC
.,TRBJ2-1,.,TRBV3-1,CASSRGHYSYNEQFF,TGTGCCAGCAGCCGGGGCCACTACTCCTACAATGAGCAGTTCTTC
.,TRBJ1-4,few,TRBV12-3/TRBV12-4,CASSHRAYNEKLFF,TGTGCCAGCAGCCACCGGGCCTATAATGAAAAACTGTTTTTT
TRBD1,TRBJ2-3,many,TRBV4-1,CASSQPGQMRDTQYF,TGCGCCAGCAGCCAACCGGGACAGATGAGGGATACGCAGTATTTT
TRBD2,TRBJ2-5,many,TRBV20-1,CSASPAGLAGWETQYF,TGCAGTGCAAGTCCCGCCGGGCTAGCGGGGTGGGAGACCCAGTACTTC
.,TRBJ2-5,many,TRBV5-4,CASSSGGNQETQYF,TGTGCCAGCAGCTCAGGGGGGAACCAAGAGACCCAGTACTTC